The text below deals with one T cell receptor (beta chain). Its antigen remains unidentified. The record has no base qualities; no much larger clone is one base away. TCR CDR3 regions were amplified from genomic DNA by multiplex PCR using the deep immunoSEQ assay. For each cell subset, the extracted genomic DNA was distributed evenly across all wells of several immunoSEQ 96-well plates, and each plate served as one replicate. Each replicate PCR for sorted subsets received around 0.2 ug genomic DNA, equal to roughly 29,000 T cell genomes. Purified libraries were quantified with a Qubit 3.0 fluorometer, sized on a Bioanalyzer 2100, and re-quantified with the KAPA Library Quantification kit. Every immunoSEQ 96-well plate was sequenced on a separate single-read 150-cycle Illumina NextSeq 550 flow cell. The study's own analysis went as follows. The immunoSEQ output contained only junctional sequences without quality scores, so filtering could not match that applied to full-length reads. To assign V/J genes and CDR3, sequences were annotated against IMGT germline references using PyIR, a Python wrapper for IgBLAST v1.9. Reads were removed for weak V/J assignments (E-value above 1e-6), missing CDR3, stop codons, out-of-frame junctions, or ambiguous translated residues. V3J clonotypes were defined as sequences sharing the same inferred V gene, J gene, and CDR3 amino acid sequence. The percentage overlap between two repertoires was calculated by dividing the number of shared unique clonotypes by the size of the smaller repertoire. RTK rarefaction, the Chao1 estimator, and Recon v2.1 estimates of unobserved clonotypes were used to assess repertoire richness. For all TCRbeta clonotypes obtained by the gDNA method from a few donors, generation probabilities were computed with OLGA. TCRdb obtained this table from immuneACCESS and retained in-frame rearrangements with V and J assigned. These tables miss some clones; where compared with another copy, unresolved V genes account for less than half of the shortfall, and the remainder is unexplained. The V and J calls and clone size are taken from that table; D and trimming were inferred from the DNA. The sample table holds around 940,000 clones, of which about 80% were seen once. Nearly 1.5% of the sample belongs to the ten largest clones.

Donors were healthy HIV-negative adults with no recently reported acute infections or vaccinations. Only Caucasian adults living in Nashville, Tennessee, USA were represented among the donors. CD4+ T cells were enriched by magnetic negative selection, after which naive cells were positively selected on CD45RA and the negative fraction was taken as the memory subset. Blood was collected by leukapheresis, and PBMCs were isolated by Ficoll-Histopaque density gradient centrifugation and then cryopreserved in liquid nitrogen vapor phase. Analytical flow cytometry was used to check the purity and quantity of every magnetically sorted T cell population. From each sorted fraction, genomic DNA was isolated and quantified by UV absorbance on a Nanodrop 2000c. This sample is drawn from a study of shared clonotypes between healthy human individuals (dated by TCRdb to 2020 to 2022). The study in broad terms: The cohort comprised a couple of women and a few men aged 18 to 49 years. For each donor, CD4 naive and CD4 memory were each run on three plates, CD8 naive on two plates, and CD8 memory on one plate. To estimate repertoire size and how much clonotypes are shared between individuals, the study performed deep sequencing of blood TCR repertoires from a few healthy adults. To increase sequencing depth and limit assay-specific biases, different laboratories used diverse techniques to prepare libraries and sequence TCR repertoires. Leukapheresis yielded between about 0.85 and 9 billion PBMCs per donor. Findings and caveats that apply to the study as a whole: Incomplete sequencing was indicated by rarefaction of sorted-subset datasets, despite the large sequencing depth. Naive subsets generally had larger estimated clonotype richness than memory subsets did. Based on pairwise subsampling, the degree of clonotype sharing among donors was expected to be affected by sequencing depth. Approximately 5% of naive CD4, roughly 3.6% of naive CD8, about 2.4% of memory CD4, and 0.35% to 0.5% of memory CD8 clonotypes were shared across several donors. Higher generation probabilities were observed for clonotypes shared by all four sorted-subset donors than for non-shared clonotypes. The genetic and exposure-history diversity represented was limited by the small number of donors. Sampling was restricted to blood, and TCR repertoires in tissues likely differ from the TCR repertoires found in blood.

Sequencing used memory CD4+ T cells sorted from blood. Reading the label with the study, this specimen's cell subset or site is: CD45RA-negative fraction. The clonotype was recovered from a man aged 18 to 30 in good health.

The DNA sequence is TGCGCCAGCAGCTTGCCGGGGGGGACTGATACGCAGTATTTT. It encodes CASSLPGGTDTQYF. The rearrangement joined TRBV5-1 to TRBJ2-3, with TRBD2 identical over 8 junction bases. Trimming removed 1 base from V and 6 bases from J; the gene matches leave 4 bases unexplained. Measured from the cysteine to the phenylalanine, the CDR3 is 14 residues long. Only the CDR3 DNA stays, 42 bases, in frame from base 1. Via the germline V gene, CDR1 is SGHRS and CDR2 YFSETQ.